These 30 T cell receptor beta chains share one sample of origin, sequenced in a study of type 1 regulatory T cells. These receptors' targets are unknown. TCRdb reanalysed the reads using MiXCR and keeps one entry per CDR3 protein. The sample holds 20,000 or so distinct CDR3 sequences, less than 60% seen once. The sample was cultured T cells, either the whole culture or a sorted T cell fraction (not recorded which). Receptor source: a human donor in good health.

V is TRBV15 and J is TRBJ2-3, with D possibly being TRBD2 (5 bases). The CDR3 has 15 amino acids. CDR1 LNHNV and CDR2 YYDKDF come from the germline V gene (reference sequence). Trimming removed 6 bases at V and 1 base at J, with 14 bases between. The CDR3 DNA follows: TGTGCCACCAGGAACATCGGGGAGCGCACAGATACGCAGTATTTT. This translates into CATRNIGERTDTQYF.

J is TRBJ1-1 and V is TRBV10-3; 12 nucleotides match TRBD1. J was trimmed by 4 bases and V by 10 bases; bases with no gene match: 7. This CDR3 comprises 14 residues. The germline gives CDR1 ENHRY, CDR2 SYGVKD. CDR3 region: CATIRDRGLTEAFF. For the CDR3, the DNA is TGTGCCACCATTAGGGACAGGGGGCTCACTGAAGCTTTCTTT.

V usage is TRBV12-3 or TRBV12-4 and J usage is TRBJ2-4; TRBD1 matches at 9 bases. The V and J ends lost 6 bases and 7 bases, in that order; junction bases with no gene match: 10. The CDR3 sequence is 15 residues long. CDR3 region: CASSPLHRGQNIQYF. CDR3 in DNA: TGTGCCAGCAGCCCACTTCACAGGGGGCAGAACATTCAGTACTTC.

The rearrangement links TRBV6-5 to TRBJ1-6; D not resolved. Germline loops: CDR1 MNHEY, CDR2 SVGAGI. The CDR3 spans 17 residues. V was clipped by 0 bases and J by 4 bases, with 13 bases between them. CDR3 DNA sequence: TGTGCCAGCAGTTACTCGGGCAAGCGGAGGTATAATTCACCCCTCCACTTT. Its translation: CASSYSGKRRYNSPLHF.

J is TRBJ1-1 and V is TRBV12-3 or TRBV12-4, with 8 bases fitting TRBD1. Losses at the gene ends were 3 bases for V and 1 base for J; bases not matched to a gene: 7. The CDR3 consists of 16 residues. The CDR3 is CASSFRRTGRNTEAFF. CDR3 nucleotides: TGTGCCAGCAGTTTTCGTCGGACAGGGAGGAACACTGAAGCTTTCTTT.

CDR3 sequence reads: CASRNPLPGGYGYTF. CDR3 DNA: TGTGCCAGCAGAAACCCACTACCCGGGGGGTATGGCTACACCTTC. The rearrangement links TRBV6-5 to TRBJ1-2, with a weak D call TRBD1 (5 bases). The CDR3 spans 15 residues. V dropped 6 bases and J dropped 5 bases, with 19 bases sitting between them. The germline gives CDR1 MNHEY, CDR2 SVGAGI.

This clonotype was seen a handful of times. J is TRBJ1-2 and V is TRBV18, with a weak D call TRBD1 (5 bases). Trimming took 3 bases from V and 6 from J, leaving 11 bases between them. The CDR3 covers 13 residues. Germline CDR1 and CDR2: KGHSH and LQKENI. The CDR3 region is CASSPGRMDGYTF. CDR3 coding DNA: TGTGCCAGCTCACCGGGACGGATGGATGGCTACACCTTC.

The V call is TRBV5-1, the J call TRBJ2-6; 7 bases map to TRBD1. The trim removed 4 bases at V and 0 bases at J, leaving 10 bases unmatched. This CDR3 spans 18 amino acids. The germline gives CDR1 SGHRS, CDR2 YFSETQ. This chain's CDR3 is CASSPRQGPLSGANVLTF. CDR3 nucleotide sequence: TGCGCCAGCAGCCCCCGACAGGGTCCCCTCTCTGGGGCCAACGTCCTGACTTTC.

This clonotype is categorized as medium-sized (0.01 to 0.1%). This chain connects TRBV4-3 to TRBJ2-1; D unclear. The germline V and J ends were trimmed by 0 bases and 0 bases, with 9 bases remaining between them. CDR3 length: 16 residues. CDR1 and CDR2 (germline): LGHNA, YSLEER. Here the CDR3 reads CASSQDTGNSYNEQFF. The CDR3 DNA sequence: TGCGCCAGCAGCCAAGATACTGGGAACTCCTACAATGAGCAGTTCTTC.

This clonotype was seen only a few times. This sequence joins TRBV6-1 and TRBJ1-1, with D possibly matching TRBD1 (5 bases). The germline CDR1 and CDR2 sequences are MNHNS and SASEGT. CDR3 size: 14 residues. V gave up 7 bases and J gave up 0 bases, with 12 bases separating them. CDR3 residues: CASTRGGMNTEAFF. The CDR3 region has the DNA TGTGCCAGCACGCGGGGCGGGATGAACACTGAAGCTTTCTTT.

With respect to this clonotype: A junction end diverges from the germline sequence, so it may reflect a read error. The chain joins TRBV4-3 to TRBJ2-7; possible D gene TRBD2, 5 bases. Germline CDR1 and CDR2: LGHNA and YSLEER. CDR3 size: 16 residues. Written as DNA, the CDR3 is TGCGCCAGCAGCCAAGGGCTTGGCAGTTCGGGATACGAGCAGTATTTC. This gives the protein CASSQGLGSSGYEQYF.

This clonotype was observed at least ten times. The chain has TRBV30 and TRBJ2-2; 7 bases are shared with TRBD2. The CDR3 is made up of 15 amino acids. CDR1 and CDR2 from the germline V gene are GTSNPN and SVGIG (reference sequence). The V gene end was trimmed by 6 bases and the J gene end by 7 bases; junction bases not matched to a gene: 14. For the CDR3, the DNA is TGTGCCTGCGCGGGTGGGCTAGCGGTCGGCGGGGAGCTGTTTTTT. Protein sequence: CACAGGLAVGGELFF.

CDR3 loop: CASSLALPDTQYF. The CDR3, as DNA: TGCGCCAGCAGCTTGGCCCTTCCAGATACGCAGTATTTT. The V call is TRBV5-1, the J call TRBJ2-3; the D is unclear. V was clipped by 0 bases and J by 4 bases, with 6 bases between them. CDR1 is SGHRS, CDR2 YFSETQ, per germline. This CDR3 contains 13 residues.

The chain combines TRBV27 with TRBJ2-3; D unclear. This CDR3 spans 14 amino acids. V gave up 3 bases and J gave up 2 bases, with 9 bases separating them. Per the germline V gene, CDR1 is MNHEY and CDR2 is SMNVEV (reference sequence). CDR3 DNA: TGTGCCAGCAGTTTGAGAGGAACCACAGATACGCAGTATTTT. Amino acids: CASSLRGTTDTQYF.

This clonotype was found once. The CDR3 region is CASSGWIGGAYNEQFF. CDR3 nucleotide sequence: TGTGCCAGCTCGGGGTGGATTGGGGGGGCCTACAATGAGCAGTTCTTC. This chain connects TRBV28 to TRBJ2-1; 7 bases agree with TRBD2. The junction had 12 bases not matched to a gene; V was cut back by 8 bases and J by 2 bases. The CDR3 covers 16 residues. Germline V gene data show CDR1 as MDHEN and CDR2 as SYDVKM.

A few counts support this clonotype. The rearrangement uses TRBV18 and TRBJ1-2; the match to TRBD1 covers 11 bases. Germline V gives CDR1 KGHSH, CDR2 LQKENI. The CDR3 runs to 15 residues. Trimming at V came to 3 bases and at J to 4 bases, leaving 4 bases not matched to a gene. The CDR3 DNA follows: TGTGCCAGCTCACCGGGACAGGGGGAGGTCTATGGCTACACCTTC. Translated, it gives CASSPGQGEVYGYTF. Variable domain in full (rest from reference TRBV18 and TRBJ1-2): NAGVMQNPRHLVRRRGQEARLRCSPMKGHSHVYWYRQLPEEGLKFMVYLQKENIIDESGMPKERFSAEFPKEGPSILRIQQVVRGDSAAYFCASSPGQGEVYGYTFGSGTRLTVV.

In this sample, this clonotype turned up a few times. CDR3 residues: CASSAQGERGLFEQYF. CDR3 in DNA: TGCGCCAGCAGCGCCCAGGGGGAGCGGGGTCTTTTCGAGCAGTACTTC. This rearrangement joins TRBV5-1 to TRBJ2-7; TRBD1 or TRBD2 may be the D gene (7 bases each). This CDR3 region has 16 residues. Germline V gene lookup returns CDR1 SGHRS and CDR2 YFSETQ. V was trimmed by 4 bases and J by 6 bases, leaving 23 bases between them.

Only a few counts were recorded for this clonotype. The CDR3 DNA sequence: TGTGCCAGCAGCTTGGAGTGGCCGGGCTCCTACAATGAGCAGTTCTTC. This encodes CASSLEWPGSYNEQFF. The J gene is TRBJ2-1, the V gene TRBV5-4; D is unclear. Trimming removed 0 bases at V and 0 bases at J, with 10 bases between. Germline V CDR1 and CDR2: SGHNT, YYREEE (reference sequence). CDR3 size: 16 residues.

The chain is built from TRBV5-1 and TRBJ2-3; 9 bases map to TRBD1. Trimming removed 4 bases from V and 2 bases from J; junction bases left unmatched: 8. Per germline, CDR1 SGHRS and CDR2 YFSETQ. The CDR3 is 16 amino acids. CDR3 sequence (DNA): TGCGCCAGCAGCCCCCAAGGGACAGGGATCACAGATACGCAGTATTTT. It translates to CASSPQGTGITDTQYF.

This clonotype was seen only once. The chain is built from TRBV7-9 and TRBJ1-1; D gene ambiguous. Germline CDR1 and CDR2: SEHNR and FQNEAQ (reference sequence). V dropped 3 bases and J dropped 3 bases, with 8 bases sitting between them. This CDR3 spans 13 amino acids. CDR3 loop: CASSFTADTEAFF. CDR3 DNA: TGTGCCAGCAGCTTCACGGCGGACACTGAAGCTTTCTTT. Based on the CDR3 plus reference TRBV7-9 and TRBJ1-1, the full variable domain is DTGVSQNPRHKITKRGQNVTFRCDPISEHNRLYWYRQTLGQGPEFLTYFQNEAQLEKSRLLSDRFSAERPKGSFSTLEIQRTEQGDSAMYLCASSFTADTEAFFGQGTRLTVV.

This clonotype was seen a handful of times. V and J are TRBV5-4 and TRBJ2-1; maybe TRBD1 (6 bases). CDR1 and CDR2 from the germline V gene are SGHNT and YYREEE (reference sequence). CDR3 length: 13 residues. Deletions cut 10 bases from V and 3 bases from J, with 14 bases between. As DNA, the CDR3 is TGTGCCGGAAAGGACAGAAACTACAATGAGCAGTTCTTC. Protein product: CAGKDRNYNEQFF.

The chain combines TRBV19 with TRBJ2-3; D tentatively reads TRBD1 or TRBD2 (5 bases each). Germline CDR1 reads LNHDA; CDR2 reads SQIVND (reference sequence). Trimming cost V 5 bases and J 2 bases, with 17 bases left between them. The CDR3 covers 16 residues. The CDR3 protein is CASSSRGRAFTDTQYF. CDR3 sequence (DNA): TGTGCCAGTAGTTCCCGGGGCAGGGCCTTCACAGATACGCAGTATTTT.

This clonotype is deemed medium-sized. This sequence joins TRBV12-3 or TRBV12-4 and TRBJ1-2, with TRBD1 matching over 7 bases. The CDR3 is 14 residues long. Trimming cost V 3 bases and J 7 bases; bases outside gene matches: 8. This chain's CDR3 is CASSLSGGVGGYTF. As DNA, the CDR3 is TGTGCCAGCAGTTTGTCAGGGGGTGTTGGTGGCTACACCTTC.

This clonotype was counted a single time. A much larger clone lies one base from this, so it may be a read error. This chain joins TRBV18 and TRBJ2-3, with 10 positions matching TRBD2. The CDR3 loop spans 15 amino acids. Germline V lookup: CDR1 KGHSH, CDR2 LQKENI. The V and J ends lost 1 base and 4 bases, in that order; junction bases with no gene match: 2. The CDR3 nucleotides are TGTGCCAGCTCACCACTAGCGGGAGGCGCAGATACGCAGTATTTT. It specifies CASSPLAGGADTQYF.

This chain links TRBV29-1 with TRBJ2-5; D is uncertain. V lost 1 base and J 2 bases, leaving 11 bases between the germline ends. The CDR3 is 14 residues long. CDR1 SQVTM and CDR2 ANQGSEA come from the germline V gene. CDR3 in amino acids: CSVEGSSDQETQYF. The DNA of the CDR3 is TGCAGCGTTGAAGGAAGCAGCGATCAAGAGACCCAGTACTTC.

The rearrangement joins TRBV18 to TRBJ2-7; perhaps TRBD1 as D (6 bases). V was shortened by 3 bases and J by 2 bases, with 14 bases between the two germline ends. The CDR3 has 15 amino acids. Germline lookup yields CDR1 KGHSH and CDR2 LQKENI. In DNA form, the CDR3 reads TGTGCCAGCTCACCCCTTTCGACAGGAGCCTACGAGCAGTACTTC. Amino acid sequence: CASSPLSTGAYEQYF.

This clonotype was counted a single time. This chain uses TRBV2 with TRBJ2-5; possible D gene TRBD2, 5 bases. CDR3 size: 14 residues. The germline V and J ends were trimmed by 5 bases and 2 bases, with 12 bases remaining between them. Germline lookup yields CDR1 SNHLY and CDR2 FYNNEI. The CDR3 DNA reads TGTGCCAGCAGTCGTGGGTCGGGGCAAGAGACCCAGTACTTC. Translating gives CASSRGSGQETQYF.

The CDR3 protein is CATSRERGTSGGAAETQYF. The CDR3 coding sequence is TGTGCCACCAGCAGAGAAAGGGGGACTAGCGGGGGGGCGGCTGAGACCCAGTACTTC. This chain links TRBV15 with TRBJ2-5; 16 positions agree with TRBD2. Germline V gene sequence: CDR1 LNHNV, CDR2 YYDKDF (reference sequence). The CDR3 length is 19 residues. Trimming at V came to 0 bases and at J to 5 bases, leaving 9 bases not matched to a gene.

This clonotype is categorized as medium-sized. The rearrangement joins TRBV7-9 to TRBJ1-1; D remains ambiguous. The germline V and J ends were trimmed by 5 bases and 1 base, with 8 bases remaining between them. This CDR3 has 13 amino acids. From germline, CDR1 is SEHNR and CDR2 FQNEAQ (reference sequence). The CDR3 DNA is TGTGCCAGCAGCCCACAGTGGAACACTGAAGCTTTCTTT. It yields the protein CASSPQWNTEAFF.

This clonotype was recorded only once. The chain uses TRBV2 and TRBJ1-1; D not certain. V shed 7 bases and J shed 0 bases, with 12 bases lying between them. The germline CDR1 and CDR2 sequences are SNHLY and FYNNEI. The CDR3 covers 14 residues. CDR3 protein: CASISRRLNTEAFF. CDR3 DNA: TGTGCCAGCATCAGCCGTCGGTTGAACACTGAAGCTTTCTTT. The full variable domain, completed using reference TRBV2 and TRBJ1-1, is EPEVTQTPSHQVTQMGQEVILRCVPISNHLYFYWYRQILGQKVEFLVSFYNNEISEKSEIFDDQFSVERPDGSNFTLKIRSTKLEDSAMYFCASISRRLNTEAFFGQGTRLTVV.